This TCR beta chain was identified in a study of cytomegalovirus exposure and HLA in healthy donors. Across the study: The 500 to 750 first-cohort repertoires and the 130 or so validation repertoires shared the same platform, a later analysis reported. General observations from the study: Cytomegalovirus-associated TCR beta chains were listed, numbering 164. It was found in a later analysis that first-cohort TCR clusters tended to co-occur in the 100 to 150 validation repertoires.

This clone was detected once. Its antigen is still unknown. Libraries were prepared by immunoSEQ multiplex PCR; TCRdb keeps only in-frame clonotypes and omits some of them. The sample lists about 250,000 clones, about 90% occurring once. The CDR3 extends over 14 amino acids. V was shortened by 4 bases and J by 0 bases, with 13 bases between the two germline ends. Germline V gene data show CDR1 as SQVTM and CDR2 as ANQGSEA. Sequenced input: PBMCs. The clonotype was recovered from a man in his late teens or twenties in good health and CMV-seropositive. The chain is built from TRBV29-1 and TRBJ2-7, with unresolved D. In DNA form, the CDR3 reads TGCAGCGTTGGTCGCCAGGAGAGCTCCTACGAGCAGTACTTC. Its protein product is CSVGRQESSYEQYF.